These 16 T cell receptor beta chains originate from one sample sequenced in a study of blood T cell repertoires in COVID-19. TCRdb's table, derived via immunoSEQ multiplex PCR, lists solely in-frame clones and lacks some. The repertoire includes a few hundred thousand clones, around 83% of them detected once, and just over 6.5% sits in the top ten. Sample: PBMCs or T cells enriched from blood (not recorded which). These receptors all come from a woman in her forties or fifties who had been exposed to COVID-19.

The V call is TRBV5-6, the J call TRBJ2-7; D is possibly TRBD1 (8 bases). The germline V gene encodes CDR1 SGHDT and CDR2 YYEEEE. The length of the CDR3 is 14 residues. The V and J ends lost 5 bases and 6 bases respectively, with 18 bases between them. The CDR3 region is CASSFTHRGGEQYF. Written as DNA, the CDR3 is TGTGCCAGCAGTTTTACCCACAGGGGGGGCGAGCAGTACTTC.

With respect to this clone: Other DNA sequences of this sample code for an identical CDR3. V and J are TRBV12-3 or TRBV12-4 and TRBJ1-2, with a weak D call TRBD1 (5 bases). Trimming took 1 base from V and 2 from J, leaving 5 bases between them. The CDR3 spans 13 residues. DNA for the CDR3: TGTGCCAGCAGTTTAGGACAGAACTATGGCTACACCTTC. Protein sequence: CASSLGQNYGYTF.

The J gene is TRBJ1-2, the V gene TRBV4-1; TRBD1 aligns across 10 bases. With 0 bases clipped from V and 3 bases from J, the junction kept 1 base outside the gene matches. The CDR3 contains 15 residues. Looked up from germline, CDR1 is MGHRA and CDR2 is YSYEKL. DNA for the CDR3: TGCGCCAGCAGCCAAGACGGGACAGGGGACTATGGCTACACCTTC. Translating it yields CASSQDGTGDYGYTF.

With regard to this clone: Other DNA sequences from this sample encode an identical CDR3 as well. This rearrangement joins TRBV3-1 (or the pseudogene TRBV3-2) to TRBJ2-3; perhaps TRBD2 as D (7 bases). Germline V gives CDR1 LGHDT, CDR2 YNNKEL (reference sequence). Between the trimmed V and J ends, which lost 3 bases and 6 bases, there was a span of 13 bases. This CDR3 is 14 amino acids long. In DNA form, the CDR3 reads TGTGCCAGCAGCCATTCGGGGGGCGCGGATACGCAGTATTTT. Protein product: CASSHSGGADTQYF.

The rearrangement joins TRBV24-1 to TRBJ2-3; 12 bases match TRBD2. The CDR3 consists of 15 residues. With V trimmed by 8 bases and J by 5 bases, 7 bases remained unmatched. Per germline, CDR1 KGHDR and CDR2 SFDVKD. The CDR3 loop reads CATKASGGARDTQYF. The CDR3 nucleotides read TGTGCCACCAAGGCTAGCGGGGGGGCCAGAGATACGCAGTATTTT.

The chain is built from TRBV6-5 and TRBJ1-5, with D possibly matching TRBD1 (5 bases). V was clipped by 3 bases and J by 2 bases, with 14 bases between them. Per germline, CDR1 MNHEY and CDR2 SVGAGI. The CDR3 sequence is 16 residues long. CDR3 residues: CASSYIHGGGNQPQHF. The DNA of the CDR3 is TGTGCCAGCAGTTATATCCATGGAGGGGGCAATCAGCCCCAGCATTTT.

The CDR3: CASRFGQGSQPQHF. The CDR3 nucleotides are TGTGCCAGCAGATTCGGACAGGGAAGTCAGCCCCAGCATTTT. The chain joins TRBV6-1 to TRBJ1-5; TRBD1 matches 8 bases. CDR3 length equals 14 residues. Germline-derived CDR1 and CDR2 are MNHNS and SASEGT. Trimming took 6 bases from V and 6 from J; bases not matched to a gene: 7.

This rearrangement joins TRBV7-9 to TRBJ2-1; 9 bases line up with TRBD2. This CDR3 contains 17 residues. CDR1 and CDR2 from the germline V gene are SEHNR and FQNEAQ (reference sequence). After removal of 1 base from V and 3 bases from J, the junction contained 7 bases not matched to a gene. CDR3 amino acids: CASSLDPSGVNYNEQFF. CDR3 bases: TGTGCCAGCAGCTTAGATCCTAGCGGGGTTAACTACAATGAGCAGTTCTTC.

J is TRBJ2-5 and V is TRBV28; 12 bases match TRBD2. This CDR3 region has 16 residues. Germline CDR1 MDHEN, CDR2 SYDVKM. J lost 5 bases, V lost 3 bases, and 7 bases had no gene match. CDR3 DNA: TGTGCCAGCAGTTTTTTATCTAGCGGGGGGGACGAGACCCAGTACTTC. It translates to CASSFLSSGGDETQYF.

The CDR3 DNA follows: TGTGCCAGCAGCTCACAGGGGCCCGCGCCCCAGCATTTT. Translated, it gives CASSSQGPAPQHF. The V gene is TRBV7-2, the J gene TRBJ1-5; 7 nucleotides line up with TRBD1. The CDR3 is made up of 13 amino acids. With 4 bases clipped from V and 9 bases from J, the junction kept 6 bases outside the gene matches. Germline CDR1 reads SGHTA; CDR2 reads FQGNSA.

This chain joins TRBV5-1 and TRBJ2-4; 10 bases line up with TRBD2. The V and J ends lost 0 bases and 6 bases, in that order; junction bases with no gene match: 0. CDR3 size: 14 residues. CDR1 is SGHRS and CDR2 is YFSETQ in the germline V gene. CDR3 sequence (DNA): TGCGCCAGCAGCTTGGGACTAGCGGGAAACATTCAGTACTTC. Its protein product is CASSLGLAGNIQYF.

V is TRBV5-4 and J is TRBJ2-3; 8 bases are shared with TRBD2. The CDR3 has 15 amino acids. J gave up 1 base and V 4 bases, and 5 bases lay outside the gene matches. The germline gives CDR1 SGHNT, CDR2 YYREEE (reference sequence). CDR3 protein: CASSPGGPGTDTQYF. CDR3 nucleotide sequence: TGTGCCAGCAGCCCGGGGGGGCCCGGCACAGATACGCAGTATTTT.

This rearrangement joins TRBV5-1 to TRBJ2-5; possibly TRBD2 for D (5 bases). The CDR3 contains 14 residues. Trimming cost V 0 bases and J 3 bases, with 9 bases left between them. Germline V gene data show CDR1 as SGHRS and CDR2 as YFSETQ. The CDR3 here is CASSLVGEKETQYF. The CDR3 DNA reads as TGCGCCAGCAGCTTGGTCGGGGAGAAAGAGACCCAGTACTTC.

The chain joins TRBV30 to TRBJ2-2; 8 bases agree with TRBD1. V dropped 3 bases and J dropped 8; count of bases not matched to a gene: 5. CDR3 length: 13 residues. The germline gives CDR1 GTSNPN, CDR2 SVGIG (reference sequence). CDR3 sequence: CAWRDRAPGELFF. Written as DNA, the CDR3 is TGTGCCTGGAGGGACAGGGCGCCTGGGGAGCTGTTTTTT.

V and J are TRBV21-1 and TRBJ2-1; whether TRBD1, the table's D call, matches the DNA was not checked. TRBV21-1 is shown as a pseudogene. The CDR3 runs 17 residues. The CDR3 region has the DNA TGTGCCAGCAGCTCAAAAAAGGACCGGACAGGCTACAATGAGCAGTTCTTC. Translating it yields CASSSKKDRTGYNEQFF.

CDR3 amino acids: CASGHPPGNTIYF. In nucleotides, the CDR3 is TGTGCCAGCGGGCACCCCCCTGGAAACACCATATATTTT. This chain joins TRBV12-3 or TRBV12-4 and TRBJ1-3; no firm D call. V was pared by 8 bases and J by 2 bases, with 10 bases between. The CDR3 has 13 amino acids.